Presented here are 8 T cell receptor beta chains from one specimen sequenced in a study of shared clonotypes between healthy human individuals. CD45RO-negative cells were positively selected for CCR7, leaving out terminally differentiated effector memory CD45RA+ cells. Assay: immunoSEQ multiplex PCR; the TCRdb copy retains only in-frame clones and omits some. The sample has some 2 million clones, roughly 95% seen once. The sample taken for sequencing was naive CD8+ T cells sorted from blood. Source of these receptors: a man between 18 and 29 years old in good health.

This clone occurred once. The chain combines TRBV9 with TRBJ2-3; TRBD2 aligns across 8 bases. From germline, CDR1 is SGDLS and CDR2 YYNGEE. After removal of 4 bases from V and 0 bases from J, the junction contained 16 bases not matched to a gene. The CDR3 sequence is 19 residues long. CDR3 in amino acids: CASSTPLPGGPLSTDTQYF. The DNA of the CDR3 is TGTGCCAGCAGCACACCGCTGCCGGGAGGGCCTCTAAGCACAGATACGCAGTATTTT.

V and J are TRBV15 and TRBJ2-7; D is unresolved. Germline CDR1 LNHNV, CDR2 YYDKDF (reference sequence). Trimming took off 5 bases at V and 3 bases at J, with 14 bases between the two ends. This CDR3 has 14 amino acids. This CDR3 reads CATSVSPDFYEQYF. CDR3 bases: TGTGCCACCAGCGTCAGCCCCGACTTCTACGAGCAGTACTTC.

The J gene is TRBJ2-3, the V gene TRBV7-9; no definite D call. The CDR3 contains 13 residues. Trimming took off 2 bases at V and 4 bases at J, with 7 bases between the two ends. The germline V gene has CDR1 SEHNR and CDR2 FQNEAQ (reference sequence). The CDR3 protein is CASSLMVADTQYF. The CDR3 DNA reads TGTGCCAGCAGCTTAATGGTTGCAGATACGCAGTATTTT.

This chain connects TRBV5-8 to TRBJ1-5, with D maybe TRBD1 (6 bases). V was shortened by 2 bases and J by 2 bases, with 14 bases between the two germline ends. This CDR3 has 16 amino acids. Looked up from germline, CDR1 is SGHTS and CDR2 is YDEGEE. In nucleotides, the CDR3 is TGTGCCAGCAGCTTAACGACAGGCGAGGGCAATCAGCCCCAGCATTTT. Its protein product is CASSLTTGEGNQPQHF.

V gene TRBV7-9 combines with J gene TRBJ1-2; TRBD1 might be the D (5 bases). The CDR3 consists of 14 residues. CDR1 SEHNR and CDR2 FQNEAQ come from the germline V gene (reference sequence). Between the trimmed V and J ends, which lost 6 bases and 3 bases, there was a span of 14 bases. The CDR3 DNA is TGTGCCAGCAGTCATCTTGGGGGGGACTATGGCTACACCTTC. Translating gives CASSHLGGDYGYTF.

The chain recombines TRBV7-8 with TRBJ2-7, with D uncertain. This CDR3 comprises 14 residues. Germline CDR1 SGHVS, CDR2 FQNEAQ. V lost 1 base, J lost 2 bases, and 9 bases lay in between. CDR3 region: CASSLEGLTYEQYF. CDR3 DNA: TGTGCCAGCAGCTTAGAGGGCCTGACCTACGAGCAGTACTTC.

The V and J genes are TRBV14 and TRBJ2-5; D might be TRBD2 (7 bases). Trimming shortened V by 1 base and J by 5 bases, and 14 bases separated the two germline ends. Germline CDR1 and CDR2: SGHDN and FVKESK. The CDR3 has 15 amino acids. DNA of the CDR3: TGTGCCAGCAGCCAAGGCTCCGCGGGGGCGGAGACCCAGTACTTC. Protein: CASSQGSAGAETQYF.

The chain is built from TRBV4-1 and TRBJ2-7; TRBD2 might be the D (6 bases). V was shortened by 4 bases and J by 4 bases, with 14 bases between the two germline ends. Germline loops: CDR1 MGHRA, CDR2 YSYEKL. The length of the CDR3 is 14 residues. The CDR3 is CASSLEGSSYEQYF. The CDR3 region has the DNA TGCGCCAGCAGCCTGGAGGGGAGTTCGTACGAGCAGTACTTC.